Below are 25 T cell receptor beta chains sequenced from a single sample in a study of cytomegalovirus exposure and HLA in healthy donors. Profiling relied on immunoSEQ multiplex PCR, and the TCRdb table lists in-frame clones only, not all of them. The sample holds approximately 220,000 clones, 75% to 95% seen once. Material: PBMCs. The receptors shown here come from a woman aged 18-35 years in good health and CMV-seronegative.

The chain combines TRBV18 with TRBJ1-6, with 7 bases matching TRBD1. V lost 6 bases and J lost 12; bases outside the gene matches: 11. CDR1 and CDR2 (germline): KGHSH, LQKENI. The CDR3 is 14 residues long. The CDR3 loop reads CASSYGQVEGPLHF. The CDR3 DNA is TGTGCCAGCTCGTACGGACAGGTGGAGGGACCCCTCCACTTT.

The gene calls are TRBV11-3 and TRBJ2-3; 9 positions agree with TRBD1. After removal of 4 bases from V and 8 bases from J, the junction contained 7 bases not matched to a gene. The CDR3 has 14 residues. Germline assignment: CDR1 SGHNT and CDR2 YENEEA. The CDR3 region is CASSSGQGGGTQYF. CDR3 nucleotide sequence: TGTGCCAGCAGCTCGGGACAGGGAGGAGGTACGCAGTATTTT.

The rearrangement uses TRBV5-8 and TRBJ2-7; D perhaps matches TRBD2 (7 bases). The CDR3 has 14 amino acids. From germline, CDR1 is SGHTS and CDR2 YDEGEE. Trimming stripped 1 base from V and 4 bases from J, with 12 bases between. CDR3 coding DNA: TGTGCCAGCAGCTTGCAAGGGGGGGTATACGAGCAGTACTTC. This encodes CASSLQGGVYEQYF.

V usage is TRBV11-2 and J usage is TRBJ1-2, with D uncertain. V dropped 0 bases and J dropped 12 bases, with 11 bases sitting between them. There are 12 residues in the CDR3. From germline, CDR1 is SGHAT and CDR2 FQNNGV. CDR3: CASSLERRAHTF. CDR3 nucleotide sequence: TGTGCCAGCAGCTTAGAGCGGAGGGCCCACACCTTC.

The chain employs TRBV7-2 and TRBJ2-3, with a possible D match to TRBD2 (6 bases). V was clipped by 5 bases and J by 8 bases, with 20 bases between them. Germline CDR1 reads SGHTA; CDR2 reads FQGNSA. The CDR3 has 15 amino acids. In nucleotides, the CDR3 is TGTGCCAGCAGCCCCCGGGACTTGGCACAGAGTACGCAGTATTTT. This sequence encodes CASSPRDLAQSTQYF. Filled out from reference TRBV7-2 and TRBJ2-3, the complete variable domain reads GAGVSQSPSNKVTEKGKDVELRCDPISGHTALYWYRQSLGQGLEFLIYFQGNSAPDKSGLPSDRFSAERTGGSVSTLTIQRTQQEDSAVYLCASSPRDLAQSTQYFGPGTRLTVL.

V and J are TRBV5-6 and TRBJ1-2; the D gene is possibly TRBD1 (5 bases). Trimming shortened V by 0 bases and J by 6 bases, and 12 bases separated the two germline ends. Germline V gene data show CDR1 as SGHDT and CDR2 as YYEEEE. CDR3 length: 14 residues. For the CDR3, the DNA is TGTGCCAGCAGCTTGGCGGGCAGGGTGCATGGCTACACCTTC. Its protein product is CASSLAGRVHGYTF.

In its sample, this clone was seen once. The chain carries TRBV15 and TRBJ2-1; 8 bases line up with TRBD2. CDR1 and CDR2 (germline): LNHNV, YYDKDF (reference sequence). The CDR3 runs to 15 residues. J was trimmed by 8 bases and V by 1 base; bases with no gene match: 7. The CDR3 loop reads CATSRAGRDIDEQFF. CDR3 DNA sequence: TGTGCCACCAGCAGAGCCGGGAGGGACATAGATGAGCAGTTCTTC.

V usage is TRBV5-1 and J usage is TRBJ2-2, with D perhaps matching TRBD1 (6 bases). Germline V lookup: CDR1 SGHRS, CDR2 YFSETQ. This CDR3 has 18 residues. V dropped 0 bases and J dropped 5 bases, with 20 bases sitting between them. CDR3 sequence (DNA): TGCGCCAGCAGCTTGGCGGAGTTAACAGGGCATGGAACCGGGGAGCTGTTTTTT. It yields the protein CASSLAELTGHGTGELFF.

The chain uses TRBV6-5 and TRBJ2-1, with D perhaps matching TRBD2 (5 bases). The CDR3 runs 14 residues. The germline gives CDR1 MNHEY, CDR2 SVGAGI. V lost 7 bases, J lost 1 base, and 11 bases lay in between. The CDR3 DNA reads as TGTGCCAGCACTCCGGGAAGGTCCTACAATGAGCAGTTCTTC. Translated, it gives CASTPGRSYNEQFF.

As concerns this clone: Mismatch with germline at one junction end may stem from a read error. This chain joins TRBV7-7 and TRBJ2-3; D ambiguous. Germline V gives CDR1 SSHAT, CDR2 FNYEAQ (reference sequence). The CDR3 sequence is 13 residues long. DNA of the CDR3: TGTGCTAGCAGCTTATCTGGCACAGATACGCAGTATTTT. As protein: CASSLSGTDTQYF. Combining the CDR3 with reference TRBV7-7 and TRBJ2-3 gives the whole variable domain GAGVSQSPRYKVTKRGQDVTLRCDPISSHATLYWYQQALGQGPEFLTYFNYEAQPDKSGLPSDRFSAERPEGSISTLTIQRTEQRDSAMYRCASSLSGTDTQYFGPGTRLTVL.

The rearrangement uses TRBV2 and TRBJ2-7; no reliable D call. V was trimmed by 4 bases and J by 2 bases, leaving 9 bases between them. Germline loops: CDR1 SNHLY, CDR2 FYNNEI. The CDR3 totals 13 residues. CDR3 sequence: CASSVAGTYEQYF. The CDR3 bases are TGTGCCAGCAGTGTGGCAGGAACCTACGAGCAGTACTTC.

This chain joins TRBV5-1 and TRBJ1-1; D possibly corresponds to TRBD1 (5 bases). V lost 0 bases and J lost 1, with 10 bases in between. The germline gives CDR1 SGHRS, CDR2 YFSETQ. The CDR3 runs to 15 residues. The CDR3 loop reads CASSLALDRNTEAFF. The CDR3 region has the DNA TGCGCCAGCAGCTTGGCTCTTGACAGGAACACTGAAGCTTTCTTT.

The rearrangement uses TRBV9 and TRBJ1-1; 7 nucleotides align to TRBD1. Germline lookup yields CDR1 SGDLS and CDR2 YYNGEE. Germline trimming cut 0 bases from V and 9 bases from J; bases unmatched to any gene: 14. The CDR3 sequence is 16 residues long. The CDR3 nucleotides read TGTGCCAGCAGCGTAGGGGGAACAGGGGAGTTAAATAAAGCTTTCTTT. Translating it yields CASSVGGTGELNKAFF.

The chain uses TRBV15 and TRBJ2-1, with a possible D match to TRBD1 (6 bases). V gave up 0 bases and J gave up 7 bases, with 10 bases separating them. The CDR3 consists of 14 residues. Germline V gene sequence: CDR1 LNHNV, CDR2 YYDKDF (reference sequence). CDR3 protein: CATSRDQGSNEQFF. CDR3 nucleotide sequence: TGTGCCACCAGCAGAGACCAGGGGAGTAATGAGCAGTTCTTC.

The rearrangement uses TRBV5-6 and TRBJ2-1; 10 nucleotides match TRBD2. The trim removed 4 bases at V and 6 bases at J, leaving 7 bases unmatched. There are 15 residues in the CDR3. Germline V gene lookup returns CDR1 SGHDT and CDR2 YYEEEE. The CDR3 region has the DNA TGTGCCAGCAGCATCGGGGTAGCGGGAGGCAATGAGCAGTTCTTC. This codes for CASSIGVAGGNEQFF.

The sample holds one count of this clone. V gene TRBV19 combines with J gene TRBJ2-3; maybe TRBD2 (6 bases). CDR3 length: 13 amino acids. Trimming took off 6 bases at V and 2 bases at J, with 9 bases between the two ends. The V gene's germline CDR1 is LNHDA and CDR2 SQIVND (reference sequence). The CDR3 DNA follows: TGTGCCAGTAGAGGCGGGAACACAGATACGCAGTATTTT. This gives the protein CASRGGNTDTQYF. The complete variable domain, with remaining parts taken from reference TRBV19 and TRBJ2-3, reads DGGITQSPKYLFRKEGQNVTLSCEQNLNHDAMYWYRQDPGQGLRLIYYSQIVNDFQKGDIAEGYSVSREKKESFPLTVTSAQKNPTAFYLCASRGGNTDTQYFGPGTRLTVL.

The chain joins TRBV5-1 to TRBJ1-1; possibly TRBD1 for D (6 bases). V gave up 3 bases and J gave up 4 bases, with 13 bases separating them. The length of the CDR3 is 14 residues. Per the germline V gene, CDR1 is SGHRS and CDR2 is YFSETQ. For the CDR3, the DNA is TGCGCCAGCAGCTCCGTAGGGGGACGCACTGAAGCTTTCTTT. It translates to CASSSVGGRTEAFF.

The chain joins TRBV5-1 to TRBJ2-7; 10 positions agree with TRBD2. V gave up 1 base and J gave up 2 bases; unmatched junction bases: 3. The CDR3 totals 15 residues. Germline CDR1 is SGHRS and CDR2 is YFSETQ. The CDR3 region has the DNA TGCGCCAGCAGCTTGAGTCTAGCGGGAGCCTACGAGCAGTACTTC. Amino acid sequence: CASSLSLAGAYEQYF.

The chain joins TRBV7-8 to TRBJ1-1; D is ambiguous. Germline CDR1 SGHVS, CDR2 FQNEAQ. The CDR3 extends over 15 amino acids. V was cut by 3 bases and J by 1 base, with 12 bases left in between. The CDR3 region has the DNA TGTGCCAGCAGCTTTCTAGACTTGGGGAACACTGAAGCTTTCTTT. It encodes CASSFLDLGNTEAFF.

This rearrangement joins TRBV10-3 to TRBJ2-3; weak D call: TRBD2 (6 bases). Germline CDR1 reads ENHRY; CDR2 reads SYGVKD. V lost 6 bases, J lost 6 bases, and 10 bases lay in between. The CDR3 has 12 residues. The CDR3, as DNA: TGTGCCATCAGCGGCGGAGGGGATACGCAGTATTTT. Translating it yields CAISGGGDTQYF.

The chain has TRBV9 and TRBJ2-1, with TRBD2 matching over 12 bases. This CDR3 comprises 18 residues. Unmatched junction bases numbered 8, after V lost 0 bases and J lost 4 bases. Germline V gene lookup returns CDR1 SGDLS and CDR2 YYNGEE. The CDR3 DNA reads TGTGCCAGCAGCGTAGGGGCCCCCACTAGCGGGAGGTACAATGAGCAGTTCTTC. The encoded protein is CASSVGAPTSGRYNEQFF.

The CDR3 is CSVVPGQGGYGYTF. The CDR3 region has the DNA TGCAGCGTTGTTCCAGGACAGGGTGGCTATGGCTACACCTTC. The rearrangement links TRBV29-1 to TRBJ1-2, with 8 bases that match TRBD1. CDR3 length: 14 amino acids. The V gene end was trimmed by 4 bases and the J gene end by 4 bases; junction bases not matched to a gene: 8. CDR1 is SQVTM and CDR2 is ANQGSEA in the germline V gene.

V is TRBV5-1 and J is TRBJ1-1; the match to TRBD1 covers 7 bases. Germline CDR1 and CDR2: SGHRS and YFSETQ. CDR3 length equals 15 residues. The ends lost 3 bases at V and 4 bases at J; junction bases unmatched: 9. This CDR3 reads CASSSRQGISTEAFF. DNA for the CDR3: TGCGCCAGCAGCTCGAGACAGGGCATTTCCACTGAAGCTTTCTTT.

This clone was seen a few times. The V and J genes are TRBV2 and TRBJ2-7; TRBD1 aligns across 8 bases. This CDR3 is built from 12 residues. Germline-derived CDR1 and CDR2 are SNHLY and FYNNEI. Trimming took 11 bases from V and 3 from J; bases not matched to a gene: 6. CDR3 in DNA: TGTGCCCGAGGGACAGGTCTCTACGAGCAGTACTTC. It codes for CARGTGLYEQYF.

V usage is TRBV27 and J usage is TRBJ2-1, with D maybe TRBD2 (6 bases). Germline lookup yields CDR1 MNHEY and CDR2 SMNVEV (reference sequence). Trimming took off 5 bases at V and 4 bases at J, with 12 bases between the two ends. The CDR3 has 14 amino acids. The CDR3 coding sequence is TGTGCCAGCAGTCTACCGGGAGATTACAATGAGCAGTTCTTC. Translation gives CASSLPGDYNEQFF.